The clone carrying this T cell receptor beta chain was detected many times. Its target is not known. The sample comes from a study of read filtering for tumor transcriptome and immune sequencing. Study background: IR-seq gave about 4.05 to 11 million TCR reads per sample; RNA-seq gave roughly 80 to 1,300. Whole-study results and caveats: Single-read clonotypes: 80% to 90% of IR-seq clonotypes (around 3.4% of reads), around three quarters of RNA-seq clonotypes (less than 50% of reads).

With V trimmed by 6 bases and J by 7 bases, 8 bases remained unmatched. CDR1 and CDR2 (germline): SGHTA, FQGNSA. This CDR3 spans 13 amino acids. The library was built from about 400 ng RNA with molecular barcoded adaptors for alpha/delta and beta/gamma chains. TCRdb processed the reads anew with MiXCR; each CDR3 protein has one entry. The top ten hold more than 30% of the sample, which has about 46,000 distinct CDR3 sequences, roughly a fifth seen once. The origin of this receptor is a donor aged 40 or older with multiple myeloma. The chain uses TRBV7-2 and TRBJ1-1; TRBD1 aligns across 7 bases. Sequencing used a population of CD138-negative cells sorted from bone marrow. CDR3 protein: CASRLDREHEAFF. In DNA form, the CDR3 reads TGTGCCAGCAGACTCGACAGGGAACATGAAGCTTTCTTT.